Reported below is one T cell receptor beta chain. Its antigen is still unknown. This sample is part of a study of shared clonotypes between healthy human individuals. Looking at the study overall: Aged 18 to 49, the donors were a couple of women and a few men.

Study-wide points: Exclusively blood specimens were collected; tissue repertoires likely differ.

V was clipped by 6 bases and J by 4 bases; unmatched bases: 10. CDR1 SGHAT and CDR2 FQNNGV come from the germline V gene. The CDR3 is 16 amino acids. Sequencing used immunoSEQ multiplex PCR; TCRdb keeps in-frame clones, though not all of them. The top ten hold around 1.2% of the sample, which has about 1,800,000 clones, around 96% seen once. Positively selected for CCR7, the CD45RO-negative cells used as naive CD8 cells excluded terminally differentiated effector memory CD45RA+ cells. The clonotype comes from a man in his late teens or twenties in good health. The chain couples TRBV11-2 to TRBJ2-3, with 10 positions matching TRBD2. Sequencing input: naive CD8+ T cells sorted from blood. The DNA for the CDR3 is TGTGCCAGCAGGGGCCTAGCGGGAGTGTCTCCAGATACGCAGTATTTT. It encodes CASRGLAGVSPDTQYF.